Listed below are T cell receptor beta chains from one sample, sequenced in a study of T cells after yellow fever vaccination. Via MiXCR, TCRdb re-called the 5' RACE reads, giving one row per CDR3 protein. Of around 310,000 distinct CDR3 sequences listed, 3.6% are singletons. Sequences were derived from PBMCs, sampled on the day of the yellow fever booster vaccination. All receptors come from a man between 18 and 35 years old who received the YFV17D yellow fever vaccine. Each CDR3 is given with its conserved first and last residue. The D gene is left open where the match is weak. Size values are once, few and many counts, or a class for expanded clones, and some rows have none.

size: many; D: .; J: TRBJ2-2; V: TRBV19; CDR3: CASSIARALTGELFF; DNA: TGTGCCAGTAGTATAGCCAGGGCCCTCACCGGGGAGCTGTTTTTT
size: few; D: .; J: TRBJ1-1; V: TRBV9; CDR3: CASSQGGRNTEAFF; DNA: TGTGCCAGCAGCCAAGGGGGAAGGAACACTGAAGCTTTCTTT
size: few; D: .; J: TRBJ2-5; V: TRBV18; CDR3: CASSPANVQRETQYF; DNA: TGTGCCAGCTCACCCGCGAATGTCCAAAGGGAGACCCAGTACTTC
size: .; D: .; J: TRBJ1-3; V: TRBV11-2; CDR3: CASSLAVGRSSGNTIYF; DNA: TGTGCCAGCAGCTTAGCGGTGGGACGGAGCTCTGGAAACACCATATATTTT
size: few; D: .; J: TRBJ2-4; V: TRBV20-1; CDR3: CSARGYINIQYF; DNA: TGCAGTGCTAGAGGTTATATAAACATTCAGTACTTC
size: many; D: TRBD2; J: TRBJ2-1; V: TRBV7-6; CDR3: CASSLISSGGTYNEQFF; DNA: TGTGCCAGCAGCTTAATCTCTAGCGGGGGGACCTACAATGAGCAGTTCTTC
size: once; D: .; J: TRBJ1-1; V: TRBV9; CDR3: CASSVEWGSTEAFF; DNA: TGTGCCAGCAGCGTAGAATGGGGCTCGACTGAAGCTTTCTTT
size: .; D: TRBD1; J: TRBJ1-1; V: TRBV7-9; CDR3: CASSRRGQGLNTEAFF; DNA: TGTGCCAGCAGCCGTAGAGGACAGGGTTTGAACACTGAAGCTTTCTTT
size: .; D: .; J: TRBJ2-3; V: TRBV7-3; CDR3: CASSLTAAWVANTDTQYF; DNA: TGTGCCAGCAGCTTAACAGCCGCGTGGGTAGCGAACACAGATACGCAGTATTTT
size: .; D: .; J: TRBJ1-2; V: TRBV5-5; CDR3: CASSLYVGANYGYTF; DNA: TGTGCCAGCAGCTTGTACGTGGGAGCTAACTATGGCTACACCTTC
size: many; D: .; J: TRBJ1-2; V: TRBV6-5; CDR3: CASSYLSRANYGYTF; DNA: TGTGCCAGCAGTTACCTCTCGAGGGCCAACTATGGCTACACCTTC
size: few; D: TRBD1; J: TRBJ1-1; V: TRBV7-9; CDR3: CASSPRGGLNTEAFF; DNA: TGTGCCAGCAGCCCGAGAGGGGGCTTGAACACTGAAGCTTTCTTT
size: few; D: .; J: TRBJ2-1; V: TRBV4-3; CDR3: CASSRGDRSSYNEQFF; DNA: TGCGCCAGCAGCCGAGGCGACAGGAGCTCCTACAATGAGCAGTTCTTC
size: many; D: .; J: TRBJ1-3; V: TRBV7-9; CDR3: CASSLGGGSGNTIYF; DNA: TGTGCCAGCAGCTTAGGGGGGGGCTCTGGAAACACCATATATTTT
size: few; D: .; J: TRBJ1-2; V: TRBV10-3; CDR3: CAIRNTGTESGYTF; DNA: TGTGCCATCAGAAATACAGGGACCGAGTCTGGCTACACCTTC
size: many; D: .; J: TRBJ1-5; V: TRBV7-9; CDR3: CASGSGSQPQHF; DNA: TGTGCCAGCGGGTCAGGGAGTCAGCCCCAGCATTTT
size: many; D: .; J: TRBJ1-1; V: TRBV11-2; CDR3: CASSLDQGRDLTEAFF; DNA: TGTGCCAGCAGCTTAGACCAAGGACGGGATCTCACTGAAGCTTTCTTT
size: .; D: .; J: TRBJ1-6; V: TRBV19; CDR3: CASSDSYNSPLHF; DNA: TGTGCCAGTAGCGACAGCTATAATTCACCCCTCCACTTT